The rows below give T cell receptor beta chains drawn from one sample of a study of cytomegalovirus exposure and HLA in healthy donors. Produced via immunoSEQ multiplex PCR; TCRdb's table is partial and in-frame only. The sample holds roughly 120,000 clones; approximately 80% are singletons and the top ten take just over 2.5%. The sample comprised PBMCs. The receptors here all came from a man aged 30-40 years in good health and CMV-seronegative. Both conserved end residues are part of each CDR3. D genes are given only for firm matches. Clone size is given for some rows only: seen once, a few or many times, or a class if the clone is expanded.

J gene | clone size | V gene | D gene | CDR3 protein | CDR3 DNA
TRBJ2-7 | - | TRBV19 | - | CASSRGQYYEQYF | TGTGCCAGTAGTCGCGGACAATACTACGAGCAGTACTTC
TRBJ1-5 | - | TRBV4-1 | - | CASSQDMGRNQPQHF | TGCGCCAGCAGCCAAGATATGGGCAGAAATCAGCCCCAGCATTTT
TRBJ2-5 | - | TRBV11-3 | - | CASSSGKLGPYQETQYF | TGTGCCAGCAGCTCCGGTAAATTGGGCCCGTACCAAGAGACCCAGTACTTC
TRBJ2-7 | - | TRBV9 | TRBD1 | CASSGSRDSSYEQYF | TGTGCCAGCAGCGGATCCCGGGACAGCTCCTACGAGCAGTACTTC
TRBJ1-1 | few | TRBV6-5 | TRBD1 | CASSTDRARAAFF | TGTGCCAGCAGCACAGACAGGGCGCGAGCGGCTTTCTTT
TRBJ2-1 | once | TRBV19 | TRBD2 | CASSILGGGNNEQFF | TGTGCCAGTAGTATATTGGGCGGGGGAAACAATGAGCAGTTCTTC
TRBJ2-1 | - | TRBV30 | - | CAWSVLGSAGDEQFF | TGTGCCTGGAGTGTACTGGGGTCGGCGGGTGATGAGCAGTTCTTC
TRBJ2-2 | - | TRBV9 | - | CASSVFDTGELFF | TGTGCCAGCAGCGTATTCGACACCGGGGAGCTGTTTTTT
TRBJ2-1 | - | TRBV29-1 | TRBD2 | CSSGTSGTTQFF | TGCAGCTCCGGGACTAGCGGGACTACGCAGTTCTTC
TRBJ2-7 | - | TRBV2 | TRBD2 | CASTELAVYEQYF | TGTGCCAGCACCGAACTAGCGGTCTACGAGCAGTACTTC
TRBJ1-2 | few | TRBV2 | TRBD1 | CASSGGQVYYGYTF | TGTGCCAGCAGTGGAGGACAGGTATACTATGGCTACACCTTC
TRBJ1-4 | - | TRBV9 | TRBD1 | CASSPRTGNGEKLFF | TGTGCCAGCAGCCCCCGGACAGGGAACGGCGAAAAACTGTTTTTT
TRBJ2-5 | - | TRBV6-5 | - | CASSYSSQGGETQYF | TGTGCCAGCAGTTACTCGTCCCAGGGTGGAGAGACCCAGTACTTC